Below, 15 T cell receptor beta chains from the same sample are listed, as sequenced in a study of shared clonotypes between healthy human individuals. Produced via immunoSEQ multiplex PCR; TCRdb's table is partial and in-frame only. The sample shows more than 2 million clones, 95% of them seen only once. Sequencing was done on a sample of naive CD4+ T cells sorted from blood. Subset noted: CD45RA+ positively selected. Receptor source: a man younger than 30 in good health.

The V call is TRBV5-1, the J call TRBJ2-2; D not certain. Germline V gene data show CDR1 as SGHRS and CDR2 as YFSETQ. The CDR3 covers 16 residues. The V and J ends lost 4 bases and 7 bases respectively, with 20 bases between them. The chain's CDR3 is CASSPRTGALGGELFF. CDR3 coding DNA: TGCGCCAGCAGCCCCCGTACTGGAGCCTTAGGCGGGGAGCTGTTTTTT.

The chain is built from TRBV30 and TRBJ1-2, with no clear D. V lost 0 bases to trimming and J lost 5 bases, with 13 bases between them. There are 14 residues in the CDR3. CDR1 is GTSNPN and CDR2 is SVGIG in the germline V gene (reference sequence). The CDR3 DNA reads TGTGCCTGGAGTGTAATGGGCGGCAGATATGGCTACACCTTC. It is translated as CAWSVMGGRYGYTF. Together with reference TRBV30 and TRBJ1-2, the CDR3 gives the full variable domain: SQTIHQWPATLVQPVGSPLSLECTVEGTSNPNLYWYRQAAGRGLQLLFYSVGIGQISSEVPQNLSASRPQDRQFILSSKKLLLSDSGFYLCAWSVMGGRYGYTFGSGTRLTVV.

The chain carries TRBV7-8 and TRBJ1-3, with a possible D match to TRBD1 (6 bases). Germline V gene lookup returns CDR1 SGHVS and CDR2 FQNEAQ. The length of the CDR3 is 15 residues. Trimming took 2 bases from V and 2 from J, leaving 10 bases between them. The CDR3 nucleotides are TGTGCCAGCAGCTTACCAACAGGGACTGGAAACACCATATATTTT. Protein sequence: CASSLPTGTGNTIYF.

V usage is TRBV11-3 and J usage is TRBJ2-1, with D perhaps TRBD1 or TRBD2 (6 bases each). The germline gives CDR1 SGHNT, CDR2 YENEEA. With 6 bases removed from V and 3 bases from J, the gap between germline ends came to 18 bases. This CDR3 spans 16 amino acids. DNA for the CDR3: TGTGCCAGCAGTCAAGGGGGGCGGACAATCTACAATGAGCAGTTCTTC. Translating gives CASSQGGRTIYNEQFF.

This sequence joins TRBV7-2 and TRBJ1-3; possibly TRBD1 for D (5 bases). V gave up 1 base and J gave up 3 bases, with 13 bases separating them. CDR1 and CDR2 from the germline V gene are SGHTA and FQGNSA. This CDR3 is built from 16 residues. CDR3 nucleotide sequence: TGTGCCAGCAGCTTAGACGGGGGGTGGGTTGGAAACACCATATATTTT. Protein sequence: CASSLDGGWVGNTIYF.

The CDR3 DNA sequence: TGCGCCAGCAGCCAACCTGGGTTGACGACAGATACGCAGTATTTT. As protein: CASSQPGLTTDTQYF. This chain joins TRBV4-1 and TRBJ2-3; D uncertain. This CDR3 has 15 amino acids. Germline V gene sequence: CDR1 MGHRA, CDR2 YSYEKL. Trimming stripped 2 bases from V and 3 bases from J, with 12 bases between.

The chain joins TRBV2 to TRBJ2-7; a weak D match, TRBD1 (6 bases). Deletions cut 10 bases from V and 2 bases from J, with 18 bases between. Germline V gene sequence: CDR1 SNHLY, CDR2 FYNNEI. The CDR3 is 14 residues long. CDR3 in DNA: TGTGCCAACAGAAAACAGGGCATCACCTACGAGCAGTACTTC. Translation: CANRKQGITYEQYF.

In nucleotides, the CDR3 is TGTGCCAGCAGCTTGGCGACTAGCGGGGTAGCAGATACGCAGTATTTT. Encoded protein: CASSLATSGVADTQYF. This chain connects TRBV5-5 to TRBJ2-3; 11 bases fit TRBD2. The CDR3 is made up of 16 amino acids. Unmatched junction bases numbered 4, after V lost 0 bases and J lost 4 bases. Germline V gene sequence: CDR1 SGHKS, CDR2 YYEKEE (reference sequence).

The chain uses TRBV18 and TRBJ2-7; perhaps TRBD1 as D (6 bases). CDR1 and CDR2 (germline): KGHSH, LQKENI. Trimming left V 2 bases short and J 3 bases short, with 11 bases between. The CDR3 covers 14 residues. Here the CDR3 reads CASSPTQGVYEQYF. Written as DNA, the CDR3 is TGTGCCAGCTCACCAACACAGGGTGTCTACGAGCAGTACTTC.

The rearrangement links TRBV6-5 to TRBJ1-2, with D perhaps TRBD1 (6 bases). From germline, CDR1 is MNHEY and CDR2 SVGAGI. CDR3 length: 15 amino acids. The ends were cut back, 0 bases at V and 8 bases at J, with 16 bases in the middle. The CDR3 spells CASSYSHRGEGGYTF. CDR3 sequence (DNA): TGTGCCAGCAGTTACTCGCATAGGGGGGAAGGAGGCTACACCTTC.

The gene calls are TRBV5-1 and TRBJ1-5; TRBD1 agrees at 7 bases. Germline trimming cut 1 base from V and 3 bases from J; bases unmatched to any gene: 4. This CDR3 has 15 amino acids. From germline, CDR1 is SGHRS and CDR2 YFSETQ. The DNA of the CDR3 is TGCGCCAGCAGCTTGACAGGGGAGGCCAATCAGCCCCAGCATTTT. Its protein is CASSLTGEANQPQHF.

This clone was seen only once. The rearrangement links TRBV28 to TRBJ2-2, with D tentatively TRBD1 (7 bases). This CDR3 is built from 19 residues. The ends were cut back, 3 bases at V and 2 bases at J, with 22 bases in the middle. Germline CDR1 and CDR2: MDHEN and SYDVKM. CDR3 nucleotides: TGTGCCAGCAGTTTCTATGGAGGGCCGGGACAGCGAAACACCGGGGAGCTGTTTTTT. Translating gives CASSFYGGPGQRNTGELFF. The whole variable domain, remainder taken from reference TRBV28 and TRBJ2-2, is DVKVTQSSRYLVKRTGEKVFLECVQDMDHENMFWYRQDPGLGLRLIYFSYDVKMKEKGDIPEGYSVSREKKERFSLILESASTNQTSMYLCASSFYGGPGQRNTGELFFGEGSRLTVL.

The V and J genes are TRBV10-2 and TRBJ1-2, with D possibly matching TRBD1 (6 bases). With 3 bases removed from V and 6 bases from J, the gap between germline ends came to 11 bases. Germline V gene sequence: CDR1 WSHSY, CDR2 SAAADI. The CDR3 is 13 amino acids. The CDR3 region is CASSDRGVNGYTF. The CDR3 bases are TGCGCCAGCAGTGACAGGGGAGTAAATGGCTACACCTTC.

This chain joins TRBV25-1 and TRBJ1-4; unclear D gene. V lost 6 bases, J lost 7 bases, and 15 bases lay in between. Germline V gene sequence: CDR1 MGHDK, CDR2 SYGVNS. The CDR3 contains 14 residues. In DNA, the CDR3 is TGTGCCAGCAGCCCGATCGGGGAGGGTGAAAAACTGTTTTTT. Its protein is CASSPIGEGEKLFF.

V gene TRBV6-5 combines with J gene TRBJ2-2, with TRBD2 identical over 7 bases. The CDR3 is 13 residues long. Germline V gene lookup returns CDR1 MNHEY and CDR2 SVGAGI. The V and J ends lost 11 bases and 5 bases, in that order; junction bases with no gene match: 8. The CDR3 nucleotides are TGTGCCTCGGGGAGGGCCTCGACCGGGGAGCTGTTTTTT. As protein: CASGRASTGELFF.